The sequence of this T cell receptor (beta chain) was determined in a study of T cell responses to AZD1222 COVID-19 vaccine. TCRdb keeps only in-frame clones here, not all; method: immunoSEQ multiplex PCR. Of 200,000 to 250,000 clones in the sample, approximately 94% were seen once. V lost 3 bases and J 7 bases, leaving 14 bases between the germline ends. The CDR3 extends over 14 amino acids. The germline gives CDR1 SGDLS, CDR2 YYNGEE. The chain carries TRBV9 and TRBJ2-1, with D hard to call. The sequence derives from an adult who received the MenACWY meningococcal vaccine as a control. The material sequenced was peripheral blood, taken 28 days after the second dose of the MenACWY control vaccine. The CDR3: CASSGGPPYNEQFF. The CDR3 DNA reads as TGTGCCAGCAGCGGCGGACCACCGTATAATGAGCAGTTCTTC.